The 31 T cell receptor beta chains below were found in one sample sequenced in a study of cytomegalovirus exposure and HLA in healthy donors. Clones were read by immunoSEQ multiplex PCR, and TCRdb kept only the in-frame ones, dropping some. The profile shows 100,000 to 150,000 clones, 80% to 90% of them singletons. The sequencing sample was made of PBMCs. These receptor sequences come from a woman in her late teens or twenties in good health and CMV-seronegative.

The chain combines TRBV27 with TRBJ2-1, with TRBD2 matching over 10 bases. Germline values: CDR1 MNHEY, CDR2 SMNVEV (reference sequence). V lost 5 bases to trimming and J lost 5 bases; unmatched junction nucleotides: 9. The CDR3 loop spans 16 amino acids. This CDR3 is CASSRTLGLADNEQFF. The CDR3 DNA reads TGTGCCAGCAGTCGAACTCTTGGACTAGCGGACAATGAGCAGTTCTTC.

CDR3 bases: TGTGCCAGCAGTCGGTCTCTTCATGAGCAGTTCTTC. Translating it yields CASSRSLHEQFF. This chain links TRBV11-1 with TRBJ2-1; D is ambiguous. This CDR3 has 12 amino acids. Per the germline V gene, CDR1 is SGHAT and CDR2 is FQDESV (reference sequence). V gave up 6 bases and J gave up 8 bases, with 11 bases separating them.

The V and J genes are TRBV20-1 and TRBJ2-1; 9 bases map to TRBD2. The CDR3 covers 11 residues. Per the germline V gene, CDR1 is DFQATT and CDR2 is SNEGSKA (reference sequence). V was clipped by 5 bases and J by 9 bases; unmatched bases: 2. The CDR3 is CSAPGLAEQFF. CDR3 bases: TGCAGTGCTCCGGGACTAGCTGAGCAGTTCTTC.

This chain connects TRBV14 to TRBJ2-7, with D possibly matching TRBD2 (5 bases). CDR1 is SGHDN and CDR2 is FVKESK in the germline V gene. CDR3 length: 13 amino acids. The V end was cut by 4 bases, the J end by 1 base, with 8 bases between. The CDR3 protein is CASSREGSYEQYF. The CDR3 nucleotides read TGTGCCAGCAGCCGCGAGGGATCCTACGAGCAGTACTTC.

This clone was seen more than once but under ten times. The V call is TRBV19, the J call TRBJ1-4; TRBD1 agrees at 7 bases. Germline V gene lookup returns CDR1 LNHDA and CDR2 SQIVND (reference sequence). There are 15 residues in the CDR3. J was trimmed by 3 bases and V by 7 bases; bases with no gene match: 8. The CDR3 coding sequence is TGTGCCAGTACTAGAGGACAGGTGGCTAATGAAAAACTGTTTTTT. Amino acid sequence: CASTRGQVANEKLFF.

Of note for this clone: Compared with germline, one end of the junction differs, possibly owing to a read error. V is TRBV7-6 and J is TRBJ2-5, with TRBD2 as a possible D gene (6 bases). The CDR3 totals 13 residues. CDR1 SGHVS and CDR2 FNYEAQ come from the germline V gene. The CDR3 loop reads CASSLVGASDLDF. The CDR3 DNA sequence: TGTGCCAGCAGCTTAGTCGGGGCTAGCGACCTTGACTTC.

CDR3 amino acids: CASSPGLAPEAFF. In nucleotides, the CDR3 is TGTGCCAGCAGCCCTGGTTTAGCGCCAGAAGCTTTCTTT. The rearrangement joins TRBV4-2 to TRBJ1-1; D not certain. The ends were cut back, 4 bases at V and 8 bases at J, with 14 bases in the middle. The CDR3 is made up of 13 amino acids. Germline V gives CDR1 LGHNA, CDR2 YNFKEQ.

This clone is a singleton in its sample. The V call is TRBV28, the J call TRBJ2-7; 7 nucleotides agree with TRBD1. The CDR3 length is 16 residues. Germline V gene sequence: CDR1 MDHEN, CDR2 SYDVKM. The junction had 10 bases not matched to a gene; V was cut back by 3 bases and J by 2 bases. For the CDR3, the DNA is TGTGCCAGCAGTTTCTATTCGACAGGGTGGCCCTACGAGCAGTACTTC. Translating it yields CASSFYSTGWPYEQYF.

The V and J genes are TRBV13 and TRBJ1-2; D is perhaps TRBD1 (6 bases). The length of the CDR3 is 15 residues. The V gene lost 3 bases and the J gene lost 4 bases, with 15 bases spanning the gap. Germline CDR1 and CDR2: PRHDT and FYEKMQ (reference sequence). As DNA, the CDR3 is TGTGCCAGCAGCTTCAAGTTCAACAGGGCCTATGGCTACACCTTC. As protein: CASSFKFNRAYGYTF.

This chain uses TRBV2 with TRBJ1-2, with D perhaps TRBD1 (5 bases). From germline, CDR1 is SNHLY and CDR2 FYNNEI. CDR3 length: 15 amino acids. The ends were cut back, 4 bases at V and 6 bases at J, with 18 bases in the middle. DNA for the CDR3: TGTGCCAGCAGTGCAGGGCTTGGGCAGATAAATGGCTACACCTTC. Translated: CASSAGLGQINGYTF.

This chain joins TRBV9 and TRBJ2-3; TRBD2 might be the D (6 bases). Deletions cut 0 bases from V and 2 bases from J, with 10 bases between. This CDR3 comprises 15 residues. CDR1 and CDR2 from the germline V gene are SGDLS and YYNGEE. CDR3 protein: CASSVDGGNTDTQYF. The DNA for the CDR3 is TGTGCCAGCAGCGTAGACGGCGGGAACACAGATACGCAGTATTTT.

This clone is a singleton in its sample. This rearrangement joins TRBV7-2 to TRBJ2-3; TRBD1 matches at 7 bases. The trim removed 8 bases at V and 4 bases at J, leaving 12 bases unmatched. The CDR3 has 15 residues. Germline CDR1 SGHTA, CDR2 FQGNSA. This CDR3 reads CASGLGRGQSDTQYF. The CDR3 nucleotides are TGTGCCAGCGGCCTTGGAAGGGGGCAGTCAGATACGCAGTATTTT.

The chain uses TRBV7-6 and TRBJ2-5; TRBD1 matches 9 bases. The CDR3 is 15 residues long. The V gene's germline CDR1 is SGHVS and CDR2 FNYEAQ. After removal of 4 bases from V and 1 base from J, the junction contained 4 bases not matched to a gene. The CDR3 here is CASSSDRGLQETQYF. The DNA of the CDR3 is TGTGCCAGCAGCTCGGACAGGGGACTCCAAGAGACCCAGTACTTC.

This clone has ten or more counts. The chain uses TRBV6-8 and TRBJ1-2; tentative D call: TRBD1 (5 bases). V was cut by 5 bases and J by 1 base, with 32 bases left in between. Per the germline V gene, CDR1 is MNHGY and CDR2 is SAAAGT. This CDR3 region has 21 residues. CDR3 sequence reads: CASSNRGRWFRPSSDNYGYTF. CDR3 DNA sequence: TGTGCCAGCAGTAACCGGGGGAGGTGGTTCCGACCCTCATCAGATAACTATGGCTACACCTTC.

This chain joins TRBV6-1 and TRBJ2-7, with a tentative D call TRBD1 (6 bases). The CDR3 covers 14 residues. V was trimmed by 3 bases and J by 1 base, leaving 10 bases between them. CDR1 is MNHNS and CDR2 is SASEGT in the germline V gene. As DNA, the CDR3 is TGTGCCAGCAGTGATTGGGACACTTCCTACGAGCAGTACTTC. As protein: CASSDWDTSYEQYF.

This chain connects TRBV30 to TRBJ2-3, with D possibly matching TRBD2 (5 bases). The CDR3 is 14 residues long. Germline CDR1 and CDR2: GTSNPN and SVGIG (reference sequence). Trimming left V 0 bases short and J 2 bases short, with 9 bases between. The CDR3 DNA is TGTGCCTGGAGTGTACGGGGAAACACAGATACGCAGTATTTT. Its translation: CAWSVRGNTDTQYF.

The rearrangement joins TRBV18 to TRBJ1-5; no firm D call. The germline V and J ends were trimmed by 3 bases and 5 bases, with 11 bases remaining between them. CDR1 is KGHSH, CDR2 LQKENI, per germline. The CDR3 is made up of 14 amino acids. As DNA, the CDR3 is TGTGCCAGCTCACCGCGTAACGGGGATCAGCCCCAGCATTTT. Encoded protein: CASSPRNGDQPQHF.

The chain employs TRBV29-1 and TRBJ2-1; D is unclear. Trimming left V 1 base short and J 10 bases short, with 11 bases between. The CDR3 runs to 12 residues. Germline values: CDR1 SQVTM, CDR2 ANQGSEA. CDR3 in DNA: TGCAGCGTTGAAGTAAGCATCCGGGAGCAGTTCTTC. It is translated as CSVEVSIREQFF.

The chain recombines TRBV19 with TRBJ2-2, with D unclear. This CDR3 contains 15 residues. Trimming stripped 1 base from V and 3 bases from J, with 9 bases between. Germline-derived CDR1 and CDR2 are LNHDA and SQIVND (reference sequence). CDR3: CASSIGLDYTGELFF. CDR3 DNA: TGTGCCAGTAGTATAGGGCTAGATTACACCGGGGAGCTGTTTTTT.

This sequence joins TRBV27 and TRBJ2-7; TRBD1 matches 9 bases. The CDR3 contains 18 residues. Losses at the gene ends were 1 base for V and 3 bases for J; bases not matched to a gene: 13. Looked up from germline, CDR1 is MNHEY and CDR2 is SMNVEV (reference sequence). CDR3 region: CASSLWATPRDRVYEQYF. The CDR3 DNA sequence: TGTGCCAGCAGTTTATGGGCTACACCTAGGGACAGGGTCTACGAGCAGTACTTC.

This chain connects TRBV7-9 to TRBJ2-5; 9 bases agree with TRBD2. CDR1 is SEHNR, CDR2 FQNEAQ, per germline (reference sequence). V was clipped by 1 base and J by 0 bases; unmatched bases: 3. The CDR3 runs 16 residues. As DNA, the CDR3 is TGTGCCAGCAGCTTAGAATGGACTAGCGACCAAGAGACCCAGTACTTC. It codes for CASSLEWTSDQETQYF.

The genes are TRBV5-4 and TRBJ2-7; possible D gene TRBD2, 5 bases. The germline V and J ends were trimmed by 0 bases and 5 bases, with 12 bases remaining between them. CDR1 is SGHNT and CDR2 is YYREEE in the germline V gene (reference sequence). The CDR3 is made up of 14 amino acids. The DNA for the CDR3 is TGTGCCAGCAGCTTGGCGGCGGGTCTGAACGAGCAGTACTTC. It specifies CASSLAAGLNEQYF.

This clone was seen only once. This rearrangement joins TRBV6-6 to TRBJ1-1, with D perhaps TRBD1 (6 bases). Trimming shortened V by 5 bases and J by 0 bases, and 16 bases separated the two germline ends. Germline V lookup: CDR1 MNHNY, CDR2 SVGAGI (reference sequence). The CDR3 is made up of 16 amino acids. CDR3 residues: CASSTQGAHMNTEAFF. The CDR3 DNA reads as TGTGCCAGCAGTACACAGGGCGCACACATGAACACTGAAGCTTTCTTT.

This chain joins TRBV10-3 and TRBJ1-1; 7 positions agree with TRBD1. The CDR3 length is 14 residues. CDR1 is ENHRY and CDR2 is SYGVKD in the germline V gene. The V segment lost 6 bases and the J segment 1 base; nucleotides outside the gene matches: 5. DNA of the CDR3: TGTGCCATCAGAGGGACAGTGAGGAACACTGAAGCTTTCTTT. This translates into CAIRGTVRNTEAFF.

The rearrangement joins TRBV4-2 to TRBJ1-2, with D perhaps matching TRBD1 (5 bases). Germline V gene data show CDR1 as LGHNA and CDR2 as YNFKEQ. V was trimmed by 0 bases and J by 8 bases, leaving 19 bases between them. The CDR3 has 16 residues. CDR3 in amino acids: CASSQDIGANYRGYTF. In nucleotides, the CDR3 is TGTGCCAGCAGCCAAGATATAGGGGCGAACTACAGGGGCTACACCTTC.

The rearrangement uses TRBV30 and TRBJ2-2; 12 positions agree with TRBD2. There are 15 residues in the CDR3. The V segment lost 0 bases and the J segment 5 bases; nucleotides outside the gene matches: 1. The germline V gene encodes CDR1 GTSNPN and CDR2 SVGIG (reference sequence). The CDR3 region is CAWSVLAGGTGELFF. CDR3 sequence (DNA): TGTGCCTGGAGTGTACTAGCGGGGGGAACCGGGGAGCTGTTTTTT.

The chain recombines TRBV4-1 with TRBJ1-4; TRBD1 matches 7 bases. Germline V lookup: CDR1 MGHRA, CDR2 YSYEKL. The V segment lost 0 bases and the J segment 17 bases; nucleotides outside the gene matches: 6. The CDR3 totals 12 residues. CDR3 coding DNA: TGCGCCAGCAGCCAAGACCTAGGGGGCCAATTTTTT. Residues: CASSQDLGGQFF.

The chain employs TRBV9 and TRBJ2-5; D gene unclear. Germline assignment: CDR1 SGDLS and CDR2 YYNGEE. The germline V and J ends were trimmed by 0 bases and 0 bases, with 9 bases remaining between them. The CDR3 is made up of 15 amino acids. This CDR3 is CASSVEGVYQETQYF. For the CDR3, the DNA is TGTGCCAGCAGCGTAGAAGGAGTCTACCAAGAGACCCAGTACTTC.

This clone has a single count. The gene calls are TRBV11-2 and TRBJ2-2, with D possibly matching TRBD2 (5 bases). The ends were cut back, 5 bases at V and 6 bases at J, with 16 bases in the middle. The CDR3 consists of 15 residues. Looked up from germline, CDR1 is SGHAT and CDR2 is FQNNGV. The CDR3 loop reads CASSLRDRAAGELFF. As DNA, the CDR3 is TGTGCCAGCAGCCTCCGGGATAGGGCGGCCGGGGAGCTGTTTTTT.

The chain combines TRBV5-4 with TRBJ2-1, with D maybe TRBD2 (5 bases). From germline, CDR1 is SGHNT and CDR2 YYREEE (reference sequence). Trimming took off 10 bases at V and 1 base at J, with 15 bases between the two ends. This CDR3 contains 14 residues. CDR3 sequence: CASSDERSYNEQFF. DNA for the CDR3: TGTGCCTCCTCGGACGAGCGGTCCTACAATGAGCAGTTCTTC.

This clone was observed once. The chain recombines TRBV28 with TRBJ2-3; 7 bases match TRBD1. J was trimmed by 5 bases and V by 6 bases; bases with no gene match: 8. Germline CDR1 and CDR2: MDHEN and SYDVKM. The CDR3 has 14 amino acids. DNA for the CDR3: TGTGCCAGCAGGGGTGATTCAGGGGGAGATACGCAGTATTTT. It specifies CASRGDSGGDTQYF.